The clone carrying this T cell receptor beta chain was seen repeatedly, ten times or more. Antigen specificity is unknown. TCRdb reanalysed the reads using MiXCR and keeps one entry per CDR3 protein. The sample yields fewer than 1,000,000 distinct CDR3 sequences, approximately 31% seen once. This CDR3 spans 18 amino acids. Trimming stripped 6 bases from V and 0 bases from J, with 18 bases between. Per the germline V gene, CDR1 is SGHTA and CDR2 is FQGNSA. The entry originates in a study of T cell repertoires in cytomegalovirus infection. General study results and limits: The ex vivo response showed dominance by HLA-C-restricted CMV-specific TCR beta clonotypes.

The sample consisted of cultured CD8+ T cells from PBMCs, taken from culture after CMV antigen stimulation. This chain joins TRBV7-2 and TRBJ1-6; D uncertain. The sequence was collected from a human donor in good health (CMV status not recorded). Some clones in this sample may be carry-over from other donors' samples. The CDR3 region is CASRLPIPGSSYNSPLHF. Written as DNA, the CDR3 is TGTGCCAGCAGATTACCCATCCCAGGAAGCTCCTATAATTCACCCCTCCACTTT.